These 20 T cell receptor beta chains were sequenced from one sample in a study of regulatory T cells in long-lasting Graves disease. The time point here: newly diagnosed GD, antithyroid drugs for less than 3 months. PBMC RNA was the source of the TCR library. Investigators prepared the TCR beta libraries by applying iRepertoire HTBI primers and Arm-PCR of CDR3 regions. One entry per CDR3 protein results from TCRdb running MiXCR on the multiplex PCR reads. The table lists over 500,000 distinct CDR3 sequences, about 16% of them singletons, with around 12% in the top ten. The same specimen was also included in a second study, on T cells in Graves' hyperthyroidism and ophthalmopathy.

Sequencing was performed on peripheral blood mononuclear cells (PBMCs), taken at new diagnosis, from a patient treated with antithyroid drugs. The receptors derive from a man between 18 and 29 years old with Graves disease.

The chain is built from TRBV27 and TRBJ2-7; 9 positions match TRBD1. Germline trimming cut 6 bases from V and 5 bases from J; bases unmatched to any gene: 14. The CDR3 is made up of 16 amino acids. Per germline, CDR1 MNHEY and CDR2 SMNVEV (reference sequence). CDR3 loop: CASSASPGTGIHEQYF. The CDR3 region has the DNA TGTGCCAGCAGCGCCAGCCCCGGGACAGGGATCCACGAGCAGTACTTC.

The sample holds a few counts of this clonotype. V usage is TRBV19 and J usage is TRBJ1-6; TRBD1 agrees at 9 bases. The CDR3 loop spans 15 amino acids. J was trimmed by 9 bases and V by 5 bases; bases with no gene match: 8. From germline, CDR1 is LNHDA and CDR2 SQIVND (reference sequence). The CDR3 DNA reads TGTGCCAGTAGTCCAACCGGGACAGGGCGTTCACCCCTCCACTTT. It translates to CASSPTGTGRSPLHF.

This clonotype appeared a few times. This chain connects TRBV30 to TRBJ2-1; D remains ambiguous. CDR3 length equals 16 residues. Trimming took 1 base from V and 0 from J, leaving 13 bases between them. Germline V gene sequence: CDR1 GTSNPN, CDR2 SVGIG (reference sequence). The DNA for the CDR3 is TGTGCCTGGAGTGATGAGTTGGGATTCTCCTACAATGAGCAGTTCTTC. This encodes CAWSDELGFSYNEQFF.

This clonotype has a count of ten or more. The chain couples TRBV20-1 to TRBJ2-1, with D possibly being TRBD2 (6 bases). From germline, CDR1 is DFQATT and CDR2 SNEGSKA (reference sequence). This CDR3 is 15 amino acids long. Trimming shortened V by 2 bases and J by 2 bases, and 13 bases separated the two germline ends. Here the CDR3 reads CSARSGGTAYNEQFF. CDR3 nucleotides: TGCAGTGCTAGAAGTGGCGGGACGGCCTACAATGAGCAGTTCTTC.

This sequence joins TRBV3-1 and TRBJ1-2; D gene unclear. Germline V gives CDR1 LGHDT, CDR2 YNNKEL (reference sequence). This CDR3 has 13 amino acids. Trimming cost V 4 bases and J 0 bases, with 6 bases left between them. The CDR3 is CASSLTPNYGYTF. The CDR3 region has the DNA TGTGCCAGCAGCCTCACACCTAACTATGGCTACACCTTC.

This clonotype was seen repeatedly, ten times or more. This chain connects TRBV3-1 to TRBJ2-7, with D perhaps assigned TRBD1 or TRBD2 (5 bases each). This CDR3 is 14 amino acids long. Germline V gives CDR1 LGHDT, CDR2 YNNKEL (reference sequence). V lost 6 bases to trimming and J lost 3 bases, with 15 bases between them. CDR3 loop: CASSPRQTNYEQYF. DNA for the CDR3: TGTGCCAGCAGTCCCCGACAGACTAACTACGAGCAGTACTTC.

The table lists this clonotype with a few counts. The genes are TRBV28 and TRBJ2-1; perhaps TRBD2 as D (6 bases). Germline V gene lookup returns CDR1 MDHEN and CDR2 SYDVKM. Trimming took 5 bases from V and 10 from J, leaving 18 bases between them. This CDR3 has 14 residues. For the CDR3, the DNA is TGTGCCAGCAGTCTCTGGACTATCTCCGGGGAGCAGTTCTTC. This sequence encodes CASSLWTISGEQFF.

This clonotype was recorded at least ten times. V is TRBV6-5 and J is TRBJ1-2, with 7 positions matching TRBD1. This CDR3 has 15 residues. Unmatched junction bases numbered 11, after V lost 2 bases and J lost 8 bases. The germline gives CDR1 MNHEY, CDR2 SVGAGI. DNA for the CDR3: TGTGCCAGCAGTTACACCGACGGACAGGTTTGGGGCTACACCTTC. Protein sequence: CASSYTDGQVWGYTF.

This clonotype was detected a few times. The chain combines TRBV29-1 with TRBJ1-5, with a possible D match to TRBD1 (5 bases). Per germline, CDR1 SQVTM and CDR2 ANQGSEA. CDR3 size: 14 residues. The V and J ends lost 7 bases and 4 bases respectively, with 17 bases between them. The chain's CDR3 is CSAVVGGTNQPQHF. CDR3 nucleotides: TGCAGCGCCGTGGTGGGGGGAACTAATCAGCCCCAGCATTTT.

A single count supports this clonotype. A read error may explain this, as a much larger clone is one base away. The genes are TRBV29-1 and TRBJ1-6; D may be TRBD1 (5 bases). The CDR3 contains 14 residues. Trimming took off 6 bases at V and 8 bases at J, with 17 bases between the two ends. Germline loops: CDR1 SQVTM, CDR2 ANQGSEA. The chain's CDR3 is CSVRDGETDSPLHF. Here the CDR3 DNA reads TGCAGCGTCCGGGACGGGGAAACGGATTCACCCCTCCACTTT.

The chain is built from TRBV5-1 and TRBJ2-3, with D possibly called TRBD1 or TRBD2 (5 bases each). The CDR3 loop spans 16 amino acids. Deletions cut 3 bases from V and 4 bases from J, with 18 bases between. From germline, CDR1 is SGHRS and CDR2 YFSETQ. CDR3 nucleotide sequence: TGCGCCAGCAGCTCCGAACTTGCGAGGGGCGCAGATACGCAGTATTTT. Protein sequence: CASSSELARGADTQYF. Together with reference TRBV5-1 and TRBJ2-3, the CDR3 gives the full variable domain: KAGVTQTPRYLIKTRGQQVTLSCSPISGHRSVSWYQQTPGQGLQFLFEYFSETQRNKGNFPGRFSGRQFSNSRSEMNVSTLELGDSALYLCASSSELARGADTQYFGPGTRLTVL.

There are a few counts of this clonotype. The chain combines TRBV18 with TRBJ2-1; TRBD1 matches at 9 bases. Trimming at V came to 2 bases and at J to 7 bases, leaving 6 bases not matched to a gene. Germline CDR1 and CDR2: KGHSH and LQKENI. The CDR3 is 15 residues long. CDR3 sequence: CASSPATGTGNEQFF. The CDR3 DNA reads TGTGCCAGCTCACCAGCTACCGGGACAGGGAATGAGCAGTTCTTC.

This chain links TRBV5-1 with TRBJ2-1, with D possibly being TRBD1 (5 bases). The CDR3 is 15 amino acids. The V gene lost 0 bases and the J gene lost 3 bases, with 10 bases spanning the gap. Germline loops: CDR1 SGHRS, CDR2 YFSETQ. The DNA of the CDR3 is TGCGCCAGCAGCTTGGTTGGGGCGGACTACAATGAGCAGTTCTTC. It translates to CASSLVGADYNEQFF.

This clonotype was counted only a few times. The J gene is TRBJ1-2, the V gene TRBV20-1; D gene unclear. The germline gives CDR1 DFQATT, CDR2 SNEGSKA (reference sequence). V was cut by 6 bases and J by 0 bases, with 20 bases left in between. The CDR3 spans 16 residues. CDR3 sequence reads: CSAPPETAASNYGYTF. The CDR3 DNA follows: TGCAGTGCCCCGCCGGAGACGGCGGCCTCTAACTATGGCTACACCTTC.

J is TRBJ2-7 and V is TRBV7-9; the D gene is possibly TRBD2 (5 bases). Between the trimmed V and J ends, which lost 1 base and 6 bases, there was a span of 13 bases. The CDR3 is made up of 14 amino acids. CDR1 is SEHNR and CDR2 is FQNEAQ in the germline V gene (reference sequence). The CDR3 DNA reads TGTGCCAGCAGCTTAGTCGGCTCGGCGGGCGAGCAGTACTTC. It yields the protein CASSLVGSAGEQYF. The full variable domain, with the rest looked up from reference TRBV7-9 and TRBJ2-7, is DTGVSQNPRHKITKRGQNVTFRCDPISEHNRLYWYRQTLGQGPEFLTYFQNEAQLEKSRLLSDRFSAERPKGSFSTLEIQRTEQGDSAMYLCASSLVGSAGEQYFGPGTRLTVT.

V gene TRBV28 combines with J gene TRBJ2-5; D remains unclear. Between the trimmed V and J ends, which lost 3 bases and 5 bases, there was a span of 7 bases. Germline V gene lookup returns CDR1 MDHEN and CDR2 SYDVKM. The CDR3 length is 12 residues. The CDR3 sequence: CASSFRKETQYF. The CDR3 bases are TGTGCCAGCAGTTTTCGAAAGGAGACCCAGTACTTC.

The table lists this clonotype with many counts. The chain recombines TRBV12-3 or TRBV12-4 with TRBJ1-3, with 8 bases lining up with TRBD1. The CDR3 loop spans 14 amino acids. V trimming: 5 bases; J trimming: 7 bases; junction bases outside the gene matches: 7. The DNA of the CDR3 is TGTGCCAGCAGTCCGGGGACAGGTTGGAACACCATATATTTT. Its protein product is CASSPGTGWNTIYF.

This clonotype occurred a few times. The chain uses TRBV29-1 and TRBJ2-7; 12 bases align to TRBD2. V shed 3 bases, J shed 5 bases, and the junction held 2 bases outside the gene matches. Germline V lookup: CDR1 SQVTM, CDR2 ANQGSEA. The CDR3 spans 13 residues. The DNA of the CDR3 is TGCAGCGTTGACACTAGCGGGAGGAACGAGCAGTACTTC. Protein product: CSVDTSGRNEQYF.

The chain employs TRBV5-1 and TRBJ2-5, with D possibly TRBD1 on 5 matching bases. CDR1 SGHRS and CDR2 YFSETQ come from the germline V gene. This CDR3 comprises 14 residues. V lost 4 bases and J lost 1, with 11 bases in between. In DNA form, the CDR3 reads TGCGCCAGCAGCGGCCAGGGTATCCAAGAGACCCAGTACTTC. Protein: CASSGQGIQETQYF.

This clonotype was picked up many times. The junction does not match germline at one end; this may be a read error. The rearrangement joins TRBV5-1 to TRBJ2-7, with D unclear. The CDR3 totals 12 residues. Germline CDR1 and CDR2: SGHRS and YFSETQ. The CDR3 reads CASSSRIYEQYF. The CDR3 DNA reads TGTGCCAGCAGCTCCCGAATCTACGAGCAGTACTTC.